This entry concerns a single T cell receptor beta chain. What antigen it recognizes has not been identified. No qualities accompany the bases; no much larger clone lies one base away. The data stem from a study of CD8+CD57+ T cells in acquired aplastic anemia (dated by TCRdb to 2017 to 2018). Study-level background: On average, sorted CD4+ and CD8+ cells yielded around 3.4 ug of extracted DNA, with a range of roughly 0.17 to 27.4 ug. For healthy donor samples, the average read count was about 10.8 million for CD4+ cells and 11 million to 14 million for CD8+ cells. General conclusions and limits of the study: Between patients and healthy controls, no significant difference in CD8+ Simpson's diversity was found (P=0.060). Around 28 CD8+ CDR3 sequences were found to be shared between patients and controls, but these sequences appeared to be highly expressed in patients and within the immunodominant clones of the patients.

Genomic DNA was used as template for profiling of TCR beta VDJ combinations and CDR3 sequences. TCR repertoire sequencing was run on an Illumina HiSeq 2000. In the source study's methods: TRBV/TRBJ rearrangement plots, CDR3 size and DJ length profiles, and Simpson's diversity index were used to assess repertoires. The immunodominant clone was defined as the most abundant DNA sequence in deep sequencing data. CDR3 amino acid sequences were screened for sharing across subjects and were compared with published repertoires and the VDJdb database. TCRdb reworked the public reads: Q25 trimming with fastp, MiXCR clone assembly, productive beta chains retained. Rows with a matching CDR3 protein are joined into one entry that keeps the most common DNA and genes. The V and J calls and clone size are TCRdb's, not the authors'. The sample yields around 190,000 distinct CDR3 sequences; under 65% were counted once. The top ten clones comprise about 29% of the sample.

Trimming removed 0 bases from V and 10 bases from J; the gene matches leave 6 bases unexplained. The CDR3 measures 15 amino acids from cysteine to phenylalanine. The CDR3 DNA has 45 bases and is translated from base 1. Reading the germline V gene (reference sequence) gives CDR1 SEHNR and CDR2 FQNEAQ. The study deep-sequenced TCR repertoires of sorted CD4+ and CD8+ blood T cells from severe aplastic anemia patients and healthy subjects. Ficoll-Paque density gradient centrifugation was used to isolate peripheral blood mononuclear cells. Before DNA extraction, CD4+ and CD8+ T cells were sorted with FACS or magnetic beads.

The chain uses TRBV7-9 and TRBJ1-6; TRBD1 lines up with 7 middle nucleotides. This clonotype originated in a human donor in good health. The sequenced sample consisted of sorted CD4+, CD8+, or CD8+CD57+ T cells (not recorded which) from PBMCs. The nucleotide sequence is given as TGTGCCAGCAGCTTAGCCGGGACAGAGGACTCACCCCTCCACTTT. The resulting protein is CASSLAGTEDSPLHF.